The 11 T cell receptor beta chains listed next were all sequenced from one sample in a study of OX40 agonist ivuxolimab in advanced cancers. Generated by immunoSEQ multiplex PCR, the TCRdb table keeps only in-frame clones and is missing some. This sample carries about 40,000 clones, 70% to 90% of them seen once, and the ten largest clones take 14% to 15%. Sequenced material: CD4+ or CD8+ T cells sorted from blood, taken in a trial of the OX40 agonist ivuxolimab. Receptors originate from an adult with an advanced solid tumor such as melanoma, head and neck, liver or kidney cancer.

The J gene is TRBJ2-6, the V gene TRBV2; D perhaps matches TRBD2 (5 bases). Trimming pared 7 bases from V and 0 bases from J, leaving 7 bases between. Germline CDR1 SNHLY, CDR2 FYNNEI. The CDR3 runs 14 residues. CDR3: CASKEVSGANVLTF. CDR3 bases: TGTGCCAGCAAGGAGGTCTCTGGGGCCAACGTCCTGACTTTC.

This chain uses TRBV10-1 with TRBJ2-3; TRBD1 aligns across 8 bases. Germline trimming cut 3 bases from V and 1 base from J; bases unmatched to any gene: 3. Germline CDR1 is WNHNN and CDR2 is SYGVQD (reference sequence). This CDR3 is built from 15 residues. The CDR3 here is CASSDPGQGTDTQYF. The CDR3 DNA is TGCGCCAGCAGTGACCCGGGACAGGGCACAGATACGCAGTATTTT.

The rearrangement uses TRBV4-2 and TRBJ1-5, with D maybe TRBD1 (5 bases). This CDR3 comprises 15 residues. Germline assignment: CDR1 LGHNA and CDR2 YNFKEQ. The V gene lost 0 bases and the J gene lost 6 bases, with 12 bases spanning the gap. CDR3: CASSQERGRGQPQHF. CDR3 DNA: TGTGCCAGCAGCCAAGAGCGGGGGAGGGGTCAGCCCCAGCATTTT.

A remark on this clone: Mismatch with germline at one junction end may stem from a read error. Other DNA sequences in this sample translate to the same CDR3. The chain joins TRBV27 to TRBJ2-3, with D perhaps matching TRBD1 or TRBD2 (5 bases each). Germline V CDR1 and CDR2: MNHEY, SMNVEV (reference sequence). The CDR3 has 13 amino acids. CDR3 loop: CASSSGGVDTQYF. CDR3 coding DNA: TGCGCCAGCAGTTCTGGGGGAGTAGATACGCAGTATTTT.

Only a few counts were recorded for this clone. V is TRBV7-9 and J is TRBJ2-1; 9 bases agree with TRBD1. V lost 6 bases, J lost 8 bases, and 14 bases stayed unmatched. In germline, CDR1 is SEHNR, CDR2 FQNEAQ (reference sequence). The CDR3 contains 16 residues. This chain's CDR3 is CASSSTTGGNRDEQFF. The CDR3 DNA reads as TGTGCCAGCAGTTCCACTACAGGGGGCAATAGAGATGAGCAGTTCTTC.

This rearrangement joins TRBV10-2 to TRBJ2-5, with 11 bases matching TRBD2. From germline, CDR1 is WSHSY and CDR2 SAAADI. The CDR3 runs to 15 residues. V gave up 5 bases and J gave up 4 bases; unmatched junction bases: 6. CDR3 DNA: TGCGCCAGCAGTTTAACTAGCGGGGGCACAGAGACCCAGTACTTC. This sequence encodes CASSLTSGGTETQYF.

The V gene is TRBV11-1, the J gene TRBJ2-1; the match to TRBD1 covers 8 bases. J was trimmed by 6 bases and V by 2 bases; bases with no gene match: 12. The CDR3 loop spans 17 amino acids. Germline V CDR1 and CDR2: SGHAT, FQDESV (reference sequence). The DNA for the CDR3 is TGTGCCAGCAGCTTAAGGGGTGGACAGGGTATTTTCAATGAGCAGTTCTTC. It encodes CASSLRGGQGIFNEQFF. Together with reference TRBV11-1 and TRBJ2-1, the CDR3 gives the full variable domain: EAEVAQSPRYKITEKSQAVAFWCDPISGHATLYWYRQILGQGPELLVQFQDESVVDDSQLPKDRFSAERLKGVDSTLKIQPAELGDSAMYLCASSLRGGQGIFNEQFFGPGTRLTVL.

The rearrangement links TRBV7-2 to TRBJ2-5; 9 nucleotides align to TRBD1. The DNA matches TRBJ2-7 better at its end, which makes the J call doubtful. The CDR3 extends over 15 amino acids. Germline assignment: CDR1 SGHTA and CDR2 FQGNSA. The CDR3 region is CASRPAGQGSNEQYF. CDR3 DNA: TGTGCCAGCAGGCCGGCGGGACAGGGATCCAACGAGCAGTACTTC.

This clone turned up a few times. This chain links TRBV6-1 with TRBJ2-7; D is possibly TRBD2 (6 bases). Trimming pared 2 bases from V and 3 bases from J, leaving 14 bases between. Germline values: CDR1 MNHNS, CDR2 SASEGT. This CDR3 comprises 15 residues. The CDR3 sequence: CASSELSGASYEQYF. As DNA, the CDR3 is TGTGCCAGCAGTGAACTCTCGGGAGCTAGCTACGAGCAGTACTTC.

The V call is TRBV13, the J call TRBJ2-7, with D possibly TRBD1 on 6 matching bases. There are 17 residues in the CDR3. V was cut by 4 bases and J by 0 bases, with 19 bases left in between. The V gene's germline CDR1 is PRHDT and CDR2 FYEKMQ (reference sequence). CDR3 bases: TGTGCCAGCAGCTCGCAAAGAGTGGGGACATTCTCCTACGAGCAGTACTTC. Protein sequence: CASSSQRVGTFSYEQYF.

The chain has TRBV25-1 and TRBJ2-3, with D unclear. Trimming removed 1 base from V and 1 base from J, with 12 bases in between. Germline CDR1 is MGHDK and CDR2 is SYGVNS. This CDR3 has 16 amino acids. CDR3 sequence reads: CASSESRPGGTDTQYF. Here the CDR3 DNA reads TGTGCCAGCAGTGAATCCCGTCCTGGGGGCACAGATACGCAGTATTTT. Variable domain in full (rest from reference TRBV25-1 and TRBJ2-3): EADIYQTPRYLVIGTGKKITLECSQTMGHDKMYWYQQDPGMELHLIHYSYGVNSTEKGDLSSESTVSRIRTEHFPLTLESARPSHTSQYLCASSESRPGGTDTQYFGPGTRLTVL.